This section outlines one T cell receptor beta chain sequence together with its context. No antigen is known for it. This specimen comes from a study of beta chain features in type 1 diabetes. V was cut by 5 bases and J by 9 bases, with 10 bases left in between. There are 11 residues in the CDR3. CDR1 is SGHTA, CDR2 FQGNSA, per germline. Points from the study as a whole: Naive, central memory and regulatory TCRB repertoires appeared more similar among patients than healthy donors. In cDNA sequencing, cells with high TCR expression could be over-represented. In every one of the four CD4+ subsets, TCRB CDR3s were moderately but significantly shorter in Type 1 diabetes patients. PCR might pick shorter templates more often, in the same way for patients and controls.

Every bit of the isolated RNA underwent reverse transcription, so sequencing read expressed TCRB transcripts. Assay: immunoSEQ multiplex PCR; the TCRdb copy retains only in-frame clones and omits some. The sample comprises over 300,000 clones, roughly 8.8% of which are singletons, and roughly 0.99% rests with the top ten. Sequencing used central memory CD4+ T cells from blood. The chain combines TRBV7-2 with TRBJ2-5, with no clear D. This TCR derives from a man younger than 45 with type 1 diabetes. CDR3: CASSTAEAQYF. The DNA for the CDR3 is TGTGCCAGCAGCACCGCTGAGGCCCAGTACTTC.